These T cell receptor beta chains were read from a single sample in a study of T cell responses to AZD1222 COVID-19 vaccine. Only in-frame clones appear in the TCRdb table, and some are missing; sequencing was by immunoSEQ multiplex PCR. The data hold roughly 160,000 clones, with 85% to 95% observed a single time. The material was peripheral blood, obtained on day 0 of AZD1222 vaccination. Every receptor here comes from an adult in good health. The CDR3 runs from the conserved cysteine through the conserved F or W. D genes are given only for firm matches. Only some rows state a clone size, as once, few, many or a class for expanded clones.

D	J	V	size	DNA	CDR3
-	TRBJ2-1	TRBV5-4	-	TGTGCCAGCAGCTTTGGTTCGGGGGATGAGCAGTTCTTC	CASSFGSGDEQFF
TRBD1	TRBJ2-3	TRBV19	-	TGTGCCAGTGCGCGGGGGGACAGGGGTGGAGATACGCAGTATTTT	CASARGDRGGDTQYF
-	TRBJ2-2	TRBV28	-	TGTGCCAGCACAGGGTCCGGGGAGCTGTTTTTT	CASTGSGELFF
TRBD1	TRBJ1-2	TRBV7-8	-	TGTGCCAGCAGCTCCCGACAGGGCGGCTATGGCTACACCTTC	CASSSRQGGYGYTF
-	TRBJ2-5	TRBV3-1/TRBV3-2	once	TGTGCCAGCAGCTCTTTGGGGTCTGGGGCGTGGGAGACCCAGTACTTC	CASSSLGSGAWETQYF
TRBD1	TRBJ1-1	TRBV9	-	TGTGCCAGCAGCGTATCCCAGGGGGCCACTGAAGCTTTCTTT	CASSVSQGATEAFF
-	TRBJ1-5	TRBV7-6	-	TGTGCCAGCCGCCTGGGTAGGAGGGAGGGGAGCAATCAGCCCCAGCATTTT	CASRLGRREGSNQPQHF
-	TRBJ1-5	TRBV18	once	TGTGCCAGCTCACCACTGTTTGGGGGAGGAGAGCCCCAGCATTTT	CASSPLFGGGEPQHF
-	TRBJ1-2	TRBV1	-	TGCACCAGCAGCCAGATAACAGGCCAGGGCGAGGACTATGGCTACACCTTC	CTSSQITGQGEDYGYTF
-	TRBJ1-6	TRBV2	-	TGTGCCAGCAGTCCGGAGAGCTCCTATAATTCACCCCTCCACTTT	CASSPESSYNSPLHF
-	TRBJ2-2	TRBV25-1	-	TGTGCCAGCAGTGAGGGGCAGGTCACCGGGGAGCTGTTTTTT	CASSEGQVTGELFF
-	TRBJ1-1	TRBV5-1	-	TGCGCCAGCAGCTTGGAGAGAACAGGGACAGCTTTCTTT	CASSLERTGTAFF
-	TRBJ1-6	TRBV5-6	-	TGTGCCAGCAGCTTTAGGACGGGGAAATCACCCCTCCACTTT	CASSFRTGKSPLHF
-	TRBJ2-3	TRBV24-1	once	TGTGCCACCAGTGATGTACCTAGCACAGATACGCAGTATTTT	CATSDVPSTDTQYF
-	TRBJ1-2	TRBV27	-	TGTGCCAGCAGATTCGGCGGGGACTATGGCTACACCTTC	CASRFGGDYGYTF
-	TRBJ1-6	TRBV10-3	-	TGTGCCATCAGTGAGGAGAGGGCAGTTAATTCACCCCTCCACTTT	CAISEERAVNSPLHF
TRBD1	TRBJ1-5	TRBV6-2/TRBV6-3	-	TGTGCCAGCAGTGGCCGGGACAGTTCGACTCATAGCAATCAGCCCCAGCATTTT	CASSGRDSSTHSNQPQHF
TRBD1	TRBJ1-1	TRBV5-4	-	TGTGCCAGCGGACAGGGGGGGAGAGCTTTCTTT	CASGQGGRAFF
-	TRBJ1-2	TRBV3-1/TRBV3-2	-	TGTGCCAGCAGCCAACTTGGGAGCTATGGCTACACCTTC	CASSQLGSYGYTF
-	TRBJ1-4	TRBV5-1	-	TGCGCCAGCAGCCCGTACAGGGCCGCAGAGGAAAAACTGTTTTTT	CASSPYRAAEEKLFF
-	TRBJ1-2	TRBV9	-	TGTGCCAGCACCCCCGGGACCTTCTATGGCTACACCTTC	CASTPGTFYGYTF
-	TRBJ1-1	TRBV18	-	TGTGCCAGCTCCGGAGTGGGATCGAACACTGAAGCTTTCTTT	CASSGVGSNTEAFF
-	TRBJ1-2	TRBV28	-	TGTGCCAGCCTCGACGGACCTTCTAACTATGGCTACACCTTC	CASLDGPSNYGYTF
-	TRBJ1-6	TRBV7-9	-	TGTGCCAGCAGCCCCGACGGCGGCTTTTCACCCCTCCACTTT	CASSPDGGFSPLHF
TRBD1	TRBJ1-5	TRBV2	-	TGTGCCAGCACCGGGACAGGGTATCAGCCCCAGCATTTT	CASTGTGYQPQHF
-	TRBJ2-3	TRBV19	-	TGTGCCAGTAGTATAAAGGCAGGTTACACAGATACGCAGTATTTT	CASSIKAGYTDTQYF
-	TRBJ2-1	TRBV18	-	TGTGCCAGCTCTCCGCAGGGGGGTTTTGAGCCCTACTATGCCAATGAGCAGTTCTTC	CASSPQGGFEPYYANEQFF
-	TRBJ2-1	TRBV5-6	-	TGTGCCAGCAGCTTGGTGGGGGCTAAGAATGAGCAGTTCTTC	CASSLVGAKNEQFF
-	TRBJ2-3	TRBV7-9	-	TGTGCCAGCAGCTTCGCTAGCGAGACAGATACGCAGTATTTT	CASSFASETDTQYF
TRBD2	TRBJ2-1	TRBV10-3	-	TGTGCCATCAGTGCCCCTAGCGGGAGGCAGGAGCAGTTCTTC	CAISAPSGRQEQFF
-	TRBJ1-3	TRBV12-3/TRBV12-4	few	TGTGCCAGCACTTACAGGGTCGGAAACACCATATATTTT	CASTYRVGNTIYF
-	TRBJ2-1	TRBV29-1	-	TGCAGCGTGGCCACAGGGAACTCCTACAATGAGCAGTTCTTC	CSVATGNSYNEQFF
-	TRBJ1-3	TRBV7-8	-	TGTGCCAGCAGCTCGCGTCCCGGGACAACGAACACCATATATTTT	CASSSRPGTTNTIYF
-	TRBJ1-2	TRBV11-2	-	TGTGCCAGCAGCCGGACAGCTAACTATGGCTACACCTTC	CASSRTANYGYTF
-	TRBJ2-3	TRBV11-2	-	TGTGCCAGCAGGACCCCGGCAGGCGGCACAGATACGCAGTATTTT	CASRTPAGGTDTQYF
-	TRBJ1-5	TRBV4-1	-	TGCGCCAGCAGCTTTGGACAGTTTAGCAATCAGCCCCAGCATTTT	CASSFGQFSNQPQHF
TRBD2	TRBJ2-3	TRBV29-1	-	TGCAGCGTTGAGGGACTAGCGGGAGGGCCAGATACGCAGTATTTT	CSVEGLAGGPDTQYF
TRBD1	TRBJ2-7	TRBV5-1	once	TGCGCCAGCAGCCTAGACAGGGCCCAATACGAGCAGTACTTC	CASSLDRAQYEQYF
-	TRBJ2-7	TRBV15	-	TGTGCCACCAGCAGACTAGGGGTGACCTACGAGCAGTACTTC	CATSRLGVTYEQYF
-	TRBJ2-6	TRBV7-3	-	TGTGCCAGCAGCCTGACAGTTGGGGCCAACGTCCTGACTTTC	CASSLTVGANVLTF
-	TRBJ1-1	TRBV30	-	TGTGCCTGGAATCGTCTGAACACTGAAGCTTTCTTT	CAWNRLNTEAFF
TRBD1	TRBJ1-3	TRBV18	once	TGTGCCAGCTCACCAGGGACAGGGTCTGGAAACACCATATATTTT	CASSPGTGSGNTIYF
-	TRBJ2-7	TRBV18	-	TGTGCCAGCTCACCACCGGAACTAGCCGGTTACGAGCAGTACTTC	CASSPPELAGYEQYF
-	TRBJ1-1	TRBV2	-	TGTGCCAGCAGTCATGAGGCGGCGGCAACTGAAGCTTTCTTT	CASSHEAAATEAFF
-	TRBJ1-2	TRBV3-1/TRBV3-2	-	TGTGCCAGCAGCGACGCGGTTATAAGGGGTGGCTACACCTTC	CASSDAVIRGGYTF
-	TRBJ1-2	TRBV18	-	TGTGCCAGCTCACTAACGGAGAACTATGGCTACACCTTC	CASSLTENYGYTF
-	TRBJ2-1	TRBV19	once	TGTGCCAGTGCGGGGTTCTCCTACAATGAGCAGTTCTTC	CASAGFSYNEQFF
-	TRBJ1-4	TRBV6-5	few	TGTGCCAGCAGTTACACTGCAACTAATGAAAAACTGTTTTTT	CASSYTATNEKLFF
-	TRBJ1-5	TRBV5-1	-	TGCGCCAGCAGCTTGTGGGGGCAAAGCAATCAGCCCCAGCATTTT	CASSLWGQSNQPQHF
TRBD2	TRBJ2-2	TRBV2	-	TGTGCCAGCAGTTTTTCTCAGCGGGATATGACCGGGGAGCTGTTTTTT	CASSFSQRDMTGELFF
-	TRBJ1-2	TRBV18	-	TGTGCCAGCTCACCGAGGGCTAACCCTGATGGCTACACCTTC	CASSPRANPDGYTF
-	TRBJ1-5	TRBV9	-	TGTGCCAGCAGCGTAGATGGCGGGGACAATCAGCCCCAGCATTTT	CASSVDGGDNQPQHF
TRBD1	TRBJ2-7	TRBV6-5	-	TGTGCCAGCAGCGGTACAGGGGCCCACGAGCAGTACTTC	CASSGTGAHEQYF
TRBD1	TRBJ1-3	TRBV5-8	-	TGTGCCAGCAGCCCGGACAGGGTTGGAAACACCATATATTTT	CASSPDRVGNTIYF
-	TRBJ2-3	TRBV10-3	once	TGTGCTACCGGTGGTGGTGCCGACACAGATACGCAGTATTTT	CATGGGADTDTQYF
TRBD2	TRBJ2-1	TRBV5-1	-	TGCGCCAGCAGCCCCGGTGGATCGGGTCCGGGGGGTGAGCAGTTCTTC	CASSPGGSGPGGEQFF
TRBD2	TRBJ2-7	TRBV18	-	TGTGCCAGCTCACCGCAAAACGCGGGAGGAGGGGAGCAGTACTTC	CASSPQNAGGGEQYF
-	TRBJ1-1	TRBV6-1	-	TGTGCCAGCAGTGAACGGGGCAACACTGAAGCTTTCTTT	CASSERGNTEAFF
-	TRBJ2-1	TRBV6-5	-	TGTGCCAGCAGCTCCCGCGGGGCGGGGTACAATGAGCAGTTCTTC	CASSSRGAGYNEQFF